The T cell receptor (beta chain) described here comes from a study of T cells expressing NK-cell markers. Study-wide context: From sorted CD3+CD56+NKG2C+, CD3+CD56+NKG2C- and CD3+CD56-NKG2C+ T cells came the TCR beta repertoires. Study observations and caveats: Dominant NKG2C+ clonotypes accounted for roughly 1.0-7.0% of CD8+ T cells in about 6 donors.

Remarks on this clonotype: Its cognate antigen is unknown.

Germline CDR1 MNHEY, CDR2 SMNVEV (reference sequence). This CDR3 contains 16 residues. With the 5' RACE reads reprocessed, TCRdb shows one record per CDR3 protein and no DNA. Its clone listing holds about 260,000 distinct CDR3 sequences. This sequence joins TRBV27 and TRBJ1-1; TCRdb's D call of TRBD1 is untestable without DNA. Sequencing input: blood T cells: a sorted CD56 or NKG2C T cell subset, CD4+ or CD8+ T cells, or bulk PBMC T cells (not recorded which). This clonotype originated in a man aged 18-30 years in good health. CDR3 region: CASSSLQGNGNTEAFF.